This entry features one T cell receptor beta chain sequence. Its antigen remains unidentified. No much larger clone exists at a distance of one base, and base qualities are not known. The data belong to a study of T cell changes during pregnancy in multiple sclerosis (dated by TCRdb to between 2017 and 2020). Broadly, across the study: In women with multiple sclerosis, the researchers looked at how the T cell repertoire shifted as pregnancy progressed.

Relative to germline, V is missing 5 bases and J is missing 1 base, with 6 bases of the junction outside any gene match. Reading the germline V gene gives CDR1 SGHAT and CDR2 FQNNGV. Measured from the cysteine to the phenylalanine, the CDR3 is 15 residues long. CDR3 DNA only is kept here, 45 bases in frame from base 1. To prepare the library, the immunoSEQ multiplex PCR assay was applied. The table comes from immuneACCESS by way of TCRdb, which keeps in-frame sequences with V and J called. Part of the clones is missing from these tables; in studies checked, under half for an unresolved V gene and the rest for unknown reasons. The sample table lists about 72,000 clones, roughly 89% of them with a count of one. Roughly 0.7% of the sample is in the top ten clones.

The V and J genes are TRBV11-2 and TRBJ1-2; TRBD1 lines up with 8 middle nucleotides. The sample was peripheral blood, taken in the third trimester of pregnancy. This clonotype was sampled from a female donor in good health, enrolled as a control in a pregnancy study. The CDR3 amino acid sequence is: CASSLGQGRNYGYTF. The DNA reads as follows: TGTGCCAGCAGCCTAGGACAGGGACGTAACTATGGCTACACCTTC.